A selection of T cell receptor beta chains follows, all from one sample in a study of blood T cell repertoires in COVID-19. Clones were read by immunoSEQ multiplex PCR, and TCRdb kept only the in-frame ones, dropping some. The sample contains about 83,000 clones, about 90% of which appear only once. The sequenced sample was peripheral blood. These receptors came from a woman aged 45-59 years with active or convalescent COVID-19. Each CDR3 is given without its conserved first and last residue.

V: TRBV5-1; CDR3: ASSLLGQGAEGF
V: TRBV3-1/TRBV3-2; CDR3: ASSQARTISGNTIY
V: TRBV19; CDR3: ASSISLNSNQPQH
V: TRBV30; CDR3: AWTPQGIYNEQF
V: TRBV7-8; CDR3: ASSISVTSGTEAF
V: TRBV5-6; CDR3: ASSPNRDGQPQH
V: TRBV18; CDR3: ASSPGGSGNTIY
V: TRBV7-2; CDR3: ASSLQGVWNNEQF
V: TRBV6-2/TRBV6-3; CDR3: ASSGLQGSGNTIY
V: TRBV27; CDR3: ASSPAGLAYEQY
V: TRBV29-1; CDR3: SVEDALGQAYGYT
V: TRBV20-1; CDR3: SASPWTLSAYEQY
V: TRBV7-8; CDR3: ASSLVETSGGYT
V: TRBV6-2/TRBV6-3; CDR3: ASSYVRQPGDTGELF
V: TRBV10-3; CDR3: AIRGTGGQPQH
V: TRBV15; CDR3: ATSRDVGTQY
V: TRBV6-5; CDR3: ASSYLSEVNTEAF
V: TRBV6-5; CDR3: ASSGQRNTGELF
V: TRBV5-1; CDR3: ASSLGQGAGYGYT
V: TRBV5-1; CDR3: ASSLIAGGLGETQY
V: TRBV5-1; CDR3: ASSKETSGYNEQF
V: TRBV27; CDR3: ASSSDRVLRKTEHTEAF
V: TRBV27; CDR3: ASSSQGRELF
V: TRBV9; CDR3: ASSVDTGASYEQY
V: TRBV7-2; CDR3: ASSLRFWGLQETQY
V: TRBV7-8; CDR3: ASSLDKNTEAF
V: TRBV27; CDR3: ASSSLGGESSYNEQF
V: TRBV30; CDR3: AWYRGGLNTEAF
V: TRBV28; CDR3: ASSLTGALNYGYT
V: TRBV7-2; CDR3: ASSAKRGEQF
V: TRBV19; CDR3: ASSGTGDLYGYT
V: TRBV5-1; CDR3: ASSWSDTYEQY
V: TRBV4-3; CDR3: ASSQSDRGVSTQY
V: TRBV7-2; CDR3: ASSRQGRVNEQF
V: TRBV19; CDR3: ASSIRETSGGRGTQY
V: TRBV7-2; CDR3: ASSSPVGGTYEQY
V: TRBV5-4; CDR3: ASSSPGQIYNEQF
V: TRBV12-3/TRBV12-4; CDR3: ASSLQGAGYT
V: TRBV7-2; CDR3: ASSPGLAGGLQETQY
V: TRBV10-3; CDR3: AMTSGGAGNTGELF
V: TRBV19; CDR3: ASSTGAREAF
V: TRBV7-2; CDR3: ASSLQGVYGYT
V: TRBV4-2; CDR3: ASSQGGSRSPLH
V: TRBV30; CDR3: AWSATGSANYGYT
V: TRBV30; CDR3: AGAGALTDTQY
V: TRBV19; CDR3: ASSSDSYYGYT
V: TRBV20-1; CDR3: SAPGWNEAF
V: TRBV6-2/TRBV6-3; CDR3: ASSAGQGWDGYT